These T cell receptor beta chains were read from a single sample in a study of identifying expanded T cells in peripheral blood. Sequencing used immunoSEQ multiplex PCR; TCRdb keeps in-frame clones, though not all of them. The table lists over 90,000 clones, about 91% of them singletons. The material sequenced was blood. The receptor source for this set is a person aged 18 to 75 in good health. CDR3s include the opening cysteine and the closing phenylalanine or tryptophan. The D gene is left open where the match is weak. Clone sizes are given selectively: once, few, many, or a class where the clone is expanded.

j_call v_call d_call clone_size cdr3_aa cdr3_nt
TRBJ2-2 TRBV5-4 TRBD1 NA CASSFLDRDTGELFF TGTGCCAGCAGCTTCTTGGACAGGGACACCGGGGAGCTGTTTTTT
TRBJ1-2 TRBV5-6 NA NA CASSLEGFSGYTF TGTGCCAGCAGCTTGGAAGGGTTTAGCGGCTACACCTTC
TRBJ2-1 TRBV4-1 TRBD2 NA CASSHGLARALSEQFF TGCGCCAGCAGCCACGGACTAGCGAGGGCCTTGAGTGAGCAGTTCTTC
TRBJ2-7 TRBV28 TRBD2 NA CASSLPTSGRYEQYF TGTGCCAGCAGTTTGCCGACTAGCGGCCGCTACGAGCAGTACTTC
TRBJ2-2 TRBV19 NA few CASSIRQGNTGELFF TGTGCCAGTAGTATTCGGCAGGGGAACACCGGGGAGCTGTTTTTT
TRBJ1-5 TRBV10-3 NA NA CAIKLGDRELNQPQHF TGTGCCATCAAGTTAGGCGACAGAGAGCTCAATCAGCCCCAGCATTTT
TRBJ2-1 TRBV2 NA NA CASSDLANEQFF TGTGCCAGCAGTGATCTGGCGAATGAGCAGTTCTTC
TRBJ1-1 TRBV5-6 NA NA CASSLSYMNTEAFF TGTGCCAGCAGCTTAAGCTACATGAACACTGAAGCTTTCTTT
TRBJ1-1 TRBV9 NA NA CASSVDGGITEAFF TGTGCCAGCAGCGTAGATGGGGGTATCACTGAAGCTTTCTTT
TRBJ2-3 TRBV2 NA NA CALGVDTQYF TGTGCCCTAGGGGTAGATACGCAGTATTTT
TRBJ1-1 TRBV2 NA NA CASSRGGNTEAFF TGTGCCAGCAGTAGGGGAGGGAACACTGAAGCTTTCTTT
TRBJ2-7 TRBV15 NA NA CATSNTIADSYEQYF TGTGCCACCAGCAACACCATTGCGGACTCCTACGAGCAGTACTTC
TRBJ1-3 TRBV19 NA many CASTQRRGANTIYF TGTGCCAGTACTCAGAGGAGGGGAGCGAACACCATATATTTT
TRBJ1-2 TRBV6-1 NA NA CASSLISNGYTF TGTGCCAGCAGCCTCATCTCCAATGGCTACACCTTC
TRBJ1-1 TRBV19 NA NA CASTQGQSNTEAFF TGTGCCAGTACCCAAGGACAGTCGAACACTGAAGCTTTCTTT
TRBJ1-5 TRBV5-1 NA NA CASSLTGDQPQHF TGCGCCAGCAGCTTGACGGGAGATCAGCCCCAGCATTTT
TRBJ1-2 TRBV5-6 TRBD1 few CASSAPGQNYGYTF TGTGCCAGCAGCGCCCCGGGACAGAACTATGGCTACACCTTC
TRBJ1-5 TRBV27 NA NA CASSLLVHQPQHF TGTGCCAGCAGTTTATTAGTCCATCAGCCCCAGCATTTT
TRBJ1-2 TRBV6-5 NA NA CATRFIGQNYGYTF TGTGCCACCCGATTCATAGGACAGAACTATGGCTACACCTTC
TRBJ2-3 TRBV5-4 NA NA CASSLWSTDTQYF TGTGCCAGCAGCTTGTGGTCCACAGATACGCAGTATTTT
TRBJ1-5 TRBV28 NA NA CASNRVSNQPQHF TGTGCCAGCAACAGGGTTAGCAATCAGCCCCAGCATTTT
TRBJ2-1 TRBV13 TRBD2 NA CASSRGSGGFLREQFF TGTGCCAGCAGCCGGGGTAGCGGGGGGTTCCTCAGGGAGCAGTTCTTC
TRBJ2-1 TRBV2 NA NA CASSTGEAQFF TGTGCCAGCAGCACAGGGGAGGCGCAGTTCTTC
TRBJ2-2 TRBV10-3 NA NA CAISDNTGELFF TGTGCCATCAGTGATAACACCGGGGAGCTGTTTTTT
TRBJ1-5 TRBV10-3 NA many CASSARQGNQPQHF TGTGCCAGCAGTGCCAGACAGGGCAATCAGCCCCAGCATTTT
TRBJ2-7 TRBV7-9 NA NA CASSPHLTYEQYF TGTGCCAGCAGCCCACACTTAACCTACGAGCAGTACTTC
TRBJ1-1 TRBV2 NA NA CASSSTGAHTEAFF TGTGCCAGCAGTTCAACCGGGGCCCACACTGAAGCTTTCTTT
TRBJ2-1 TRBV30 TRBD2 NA CAWRGSGGFGNEQFF TGTGCCTGGAGAGGTTCGGGGGGATTTGGCAATGAGCAGTTCTTC
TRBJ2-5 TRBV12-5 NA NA CASGLQETQYF TGTGCTAGTGGTTTGCAGGAGACCCAGTACTTC
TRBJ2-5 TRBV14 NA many CASSQGLGRETQYF TGTGCCAGCAGCCAAGGGTTGGGTAGGGAGACCCAGTACTTC
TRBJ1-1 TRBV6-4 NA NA CASSDKAGNTEAFF TGTGCCAGCAGTGATAAGGCCGGTAACACTGAAGCTTTCTTT
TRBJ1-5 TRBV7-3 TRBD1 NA CASSLVGQGNQPQHF TGTGCCAGCAGCCTCGTGGGACAGGGAAATCAGCCCCAGCATTTT
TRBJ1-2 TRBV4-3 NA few CASSQEIAPGYGYTF TGCGCCAGCAGCCAAGAAATCGCCCCCGGATATGGCTACACCTTC
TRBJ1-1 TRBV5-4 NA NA CASSLWGHTEAFF TGTGCCAGCAGCTTGTGGGGGCACACTGAAGCTTTCTTT
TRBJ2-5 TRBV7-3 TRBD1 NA CASSRGQFGTQYF TGTGCCAGCAGCCGGGGACAGTTCGGGACCCAGTACTTC
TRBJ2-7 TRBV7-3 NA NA CASSLGPADYEQYF TGTGCCAGCAGCTTAGGGCCGGCGGACTACGAGCAGTACTTC
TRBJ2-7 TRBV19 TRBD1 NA CASSLQGIHYEQYF TGTGCCAGTAGTTTACAGGGGATTCACTACGAGCAGTACTTC
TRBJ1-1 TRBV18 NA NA CASSPLKGSTEAFF TGTGCCAGCTCACCACTGAAGGGGAGTACTGAAGCTTTCTTT
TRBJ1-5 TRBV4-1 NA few CASSQGQASNQPQHF TGCGCCAGCAGCCAAGGCCAGGCGAGCAATCAGCCCCAGCATTTT
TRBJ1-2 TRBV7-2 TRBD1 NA CASSLRQGSRYGYTF TGTGCCAGCAGCCTCCGACAGGGGTCTAGGTATGGCTACACCTTC
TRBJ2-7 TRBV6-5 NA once CASGPGPHPYEQYF TGTGCCAGCGGCCCGGGGCCGCATCCTTACGAGCAGTACTTC
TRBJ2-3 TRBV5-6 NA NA CASSFGSDTQYF TGTGCCAGCAGCTTTGGCTCAGATACGCAGTATTTT
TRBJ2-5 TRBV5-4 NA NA CASSLFAGETQYF TGTGCCAGCAGCTTGTTTGCTGGGGAGACCCAGTACTTC